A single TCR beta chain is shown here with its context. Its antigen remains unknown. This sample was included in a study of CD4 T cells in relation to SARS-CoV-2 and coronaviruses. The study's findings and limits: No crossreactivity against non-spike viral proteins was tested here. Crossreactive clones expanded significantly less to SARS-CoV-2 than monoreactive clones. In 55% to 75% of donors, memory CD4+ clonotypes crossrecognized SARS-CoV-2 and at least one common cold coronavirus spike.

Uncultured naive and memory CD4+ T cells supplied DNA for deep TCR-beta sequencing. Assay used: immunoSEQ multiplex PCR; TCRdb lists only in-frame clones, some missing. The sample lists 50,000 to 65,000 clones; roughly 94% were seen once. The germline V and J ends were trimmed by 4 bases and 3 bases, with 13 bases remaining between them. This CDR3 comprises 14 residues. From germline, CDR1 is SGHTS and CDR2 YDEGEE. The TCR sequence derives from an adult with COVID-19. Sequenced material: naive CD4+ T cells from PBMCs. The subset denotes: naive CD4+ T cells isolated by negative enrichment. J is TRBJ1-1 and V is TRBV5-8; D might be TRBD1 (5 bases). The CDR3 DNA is TGTGCCAGCAGCCCGGGGGGTTGGGACACTGAAGCTTTCTTT. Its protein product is CASSPGGWDTEAFF.